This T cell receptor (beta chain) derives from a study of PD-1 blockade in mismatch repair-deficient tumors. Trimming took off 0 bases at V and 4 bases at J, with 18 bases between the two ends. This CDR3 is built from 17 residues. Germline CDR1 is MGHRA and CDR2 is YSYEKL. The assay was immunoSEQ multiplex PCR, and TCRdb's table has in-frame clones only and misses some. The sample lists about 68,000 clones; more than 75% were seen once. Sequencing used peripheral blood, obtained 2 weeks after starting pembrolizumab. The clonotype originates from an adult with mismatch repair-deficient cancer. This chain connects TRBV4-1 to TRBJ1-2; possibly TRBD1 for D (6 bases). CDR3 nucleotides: TGCGCCAGCAGCCAAGAGGGCAGGACAGCGAGAAGCTATGGCTACACCTTC. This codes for CASSQEGRTARSYGYTF.